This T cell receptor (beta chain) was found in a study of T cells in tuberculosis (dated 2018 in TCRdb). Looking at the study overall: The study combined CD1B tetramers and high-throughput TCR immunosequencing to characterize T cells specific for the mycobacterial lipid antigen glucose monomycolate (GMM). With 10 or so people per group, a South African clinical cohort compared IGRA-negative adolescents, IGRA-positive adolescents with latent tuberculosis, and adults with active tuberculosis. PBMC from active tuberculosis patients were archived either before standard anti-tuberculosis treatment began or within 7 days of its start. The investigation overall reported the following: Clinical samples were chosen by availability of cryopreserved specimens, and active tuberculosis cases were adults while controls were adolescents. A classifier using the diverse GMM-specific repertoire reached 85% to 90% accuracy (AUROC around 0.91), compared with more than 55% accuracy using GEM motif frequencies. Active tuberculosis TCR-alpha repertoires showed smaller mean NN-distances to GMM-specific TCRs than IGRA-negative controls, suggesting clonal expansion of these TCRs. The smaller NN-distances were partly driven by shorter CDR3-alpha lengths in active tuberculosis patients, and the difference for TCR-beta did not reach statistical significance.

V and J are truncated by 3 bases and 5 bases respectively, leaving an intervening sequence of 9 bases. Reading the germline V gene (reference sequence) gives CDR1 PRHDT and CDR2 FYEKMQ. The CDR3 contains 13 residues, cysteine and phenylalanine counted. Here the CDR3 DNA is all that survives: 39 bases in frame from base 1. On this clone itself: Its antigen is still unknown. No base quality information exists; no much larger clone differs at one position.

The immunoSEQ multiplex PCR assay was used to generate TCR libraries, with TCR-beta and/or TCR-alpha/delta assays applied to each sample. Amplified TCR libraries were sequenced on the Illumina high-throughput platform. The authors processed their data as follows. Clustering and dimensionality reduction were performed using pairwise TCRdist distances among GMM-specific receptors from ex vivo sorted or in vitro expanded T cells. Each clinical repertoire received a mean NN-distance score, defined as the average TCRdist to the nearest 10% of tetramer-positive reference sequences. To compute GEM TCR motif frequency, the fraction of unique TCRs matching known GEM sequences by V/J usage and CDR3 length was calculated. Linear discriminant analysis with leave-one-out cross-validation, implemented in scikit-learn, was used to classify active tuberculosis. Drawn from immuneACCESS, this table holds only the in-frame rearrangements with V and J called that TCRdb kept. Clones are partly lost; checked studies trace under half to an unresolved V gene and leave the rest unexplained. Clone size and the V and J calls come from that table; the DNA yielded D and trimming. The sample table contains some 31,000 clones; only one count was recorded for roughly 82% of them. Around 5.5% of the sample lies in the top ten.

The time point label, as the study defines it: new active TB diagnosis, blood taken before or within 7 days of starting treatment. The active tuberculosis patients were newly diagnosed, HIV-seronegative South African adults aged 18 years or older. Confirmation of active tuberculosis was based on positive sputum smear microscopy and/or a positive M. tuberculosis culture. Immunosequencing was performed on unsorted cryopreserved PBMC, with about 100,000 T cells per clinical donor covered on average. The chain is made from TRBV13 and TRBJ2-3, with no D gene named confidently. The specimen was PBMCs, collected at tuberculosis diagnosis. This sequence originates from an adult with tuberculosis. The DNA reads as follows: TGTGCCAGCAGCTTTAAAACAGAAGATACGCAGTATTTT. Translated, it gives CASSFKTEDTQYF.